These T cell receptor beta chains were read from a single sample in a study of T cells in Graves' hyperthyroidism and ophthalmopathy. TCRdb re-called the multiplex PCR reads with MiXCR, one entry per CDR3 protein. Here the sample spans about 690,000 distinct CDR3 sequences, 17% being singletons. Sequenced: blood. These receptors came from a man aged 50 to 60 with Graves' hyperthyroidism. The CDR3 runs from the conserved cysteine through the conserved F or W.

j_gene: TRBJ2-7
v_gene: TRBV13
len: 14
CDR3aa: CASSLTSGVREQYF

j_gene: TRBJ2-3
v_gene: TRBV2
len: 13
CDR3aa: CASSDPRSDTQYF

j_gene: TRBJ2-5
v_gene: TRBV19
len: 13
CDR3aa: CASSMQEWETQYF

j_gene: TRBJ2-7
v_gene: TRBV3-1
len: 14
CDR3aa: CASNQTGGIREQYF

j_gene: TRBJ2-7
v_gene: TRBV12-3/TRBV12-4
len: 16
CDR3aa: CASSSTWDGRAYEQYF

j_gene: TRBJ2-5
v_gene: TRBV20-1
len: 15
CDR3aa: CSARLGPGPRETQYF

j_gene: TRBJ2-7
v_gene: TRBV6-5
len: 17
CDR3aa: CASSYSIFSEGPYEQYF

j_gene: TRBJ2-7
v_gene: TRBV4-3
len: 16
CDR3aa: CASSQAWVQVPYEQYF

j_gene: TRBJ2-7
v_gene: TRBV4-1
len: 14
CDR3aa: CASSQEGQLYEQYF

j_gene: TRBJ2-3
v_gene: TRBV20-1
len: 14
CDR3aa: CSAHSGSPPHTQYF

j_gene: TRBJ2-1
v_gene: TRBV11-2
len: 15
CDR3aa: CASSFGTSGRDEQFF

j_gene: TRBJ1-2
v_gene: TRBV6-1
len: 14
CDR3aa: CASRAGGGQDGYTF

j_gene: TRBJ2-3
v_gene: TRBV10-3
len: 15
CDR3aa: CAIRETSGRGDTQYF

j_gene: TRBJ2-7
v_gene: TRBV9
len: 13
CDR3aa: CASSAEARYEQYF

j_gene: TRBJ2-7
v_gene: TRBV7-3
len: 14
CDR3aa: CASALDRAPSEQYF